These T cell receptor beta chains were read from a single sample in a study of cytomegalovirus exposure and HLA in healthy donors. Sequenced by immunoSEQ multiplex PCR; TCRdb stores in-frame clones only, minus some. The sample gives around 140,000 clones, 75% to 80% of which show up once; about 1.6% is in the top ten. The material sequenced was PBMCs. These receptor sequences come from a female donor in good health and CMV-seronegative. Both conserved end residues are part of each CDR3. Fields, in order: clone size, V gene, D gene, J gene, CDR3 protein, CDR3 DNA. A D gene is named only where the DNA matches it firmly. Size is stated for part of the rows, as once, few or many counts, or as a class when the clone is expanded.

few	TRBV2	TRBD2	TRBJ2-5	CASSSSSGVVPQYF	TGTGCCAGCAGTTCCTCTAGCGGGGTAGTGCCCCAGTACTTC
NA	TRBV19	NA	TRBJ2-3	CASSTQAGDTQYF	TGTGCCAGTAGTACCCAGGCGGGAGATACGCAGTATTTT
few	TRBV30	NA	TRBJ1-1	CAWTRTANTEAFF	TGTGCCTGGACTAGGACAGCTAACACTGAAGCTTTCTTT
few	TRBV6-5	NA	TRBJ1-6	CAARPGVNNSPLHF	TGTGCCGCCCGCCCGGGGGTTAACAATTCACCCCTCCACTTT
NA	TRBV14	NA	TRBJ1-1	CASSPEVGYTEAFF	TGTGCCAGCAGCCCCGAGGTTGGGTACACTGAAGCTTTCTTT
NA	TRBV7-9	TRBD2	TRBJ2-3	CASSLDLAGTDTQYF	TGTGCCAGCAGCTTAGATCTAGCGGGTACAGATACGCAGTATTTT
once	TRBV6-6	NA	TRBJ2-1	CASSGPRNEQFF	TGTGCCAGCAGTGGCCCCAGGAATGAGCAGTTCTTC
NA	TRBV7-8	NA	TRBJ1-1	CASSLSGWASQRNTEAFF	TGTGCCAGCAGCTTAAGCGGGTGGGCCAGCCAGCGGAACACTGAAGCTTTCTTT
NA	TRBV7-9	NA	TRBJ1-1	CASSQNGERDEAFF	TGTGCCAGCAGCCAGAACGGGGAACGGGATGAAGCTTTCTTT
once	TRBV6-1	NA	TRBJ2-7	CASSEPYYEQYF	TGTGCCAGCAGTGAACCGTACTACGAGCAGTACTTC
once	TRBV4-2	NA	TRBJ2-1	CASSQDLGGSHNEQFF	TGTGCCAGCAGCCAAGATCTTGGGGGCTCACACAATGAGCAGTTCTTC
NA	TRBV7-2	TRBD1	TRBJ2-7	CASSKPGQEYEQYF	TGTGCCAGCAGCAAACCGGGACAGGAATACGAGCAGTACTTC
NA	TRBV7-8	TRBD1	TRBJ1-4	CASSAPDRAAGEKLFF	TGTGCCAGCAGCGCACCCGACAGGGCCGCGGGAGAAAAACTGTTTTTT
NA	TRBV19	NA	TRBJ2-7	CASSIVHRQTYEQYF	TGTGCCAGTAGTATAGTTCACCGACAAACCTACGAGCAGTACTTC
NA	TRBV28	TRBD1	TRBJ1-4	CASSPQGAGNEKLFF	TGTGCCAGCAGCCCTCAGGGGGCAGGGAATGAAAAACTGTTTTTT
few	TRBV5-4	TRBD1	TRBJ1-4	CASSPTGLNEKLFF	TGTGCCAGCAGCCCGACAGGGCTTAATGAAAAACTGTTTTTT
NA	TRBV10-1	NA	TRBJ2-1	CASSESSVKYEQFF	TGCGCCAGCAGTGAATCGAGCGTCAAGTATGAGCAGTTCTTC
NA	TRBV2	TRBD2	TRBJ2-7	CASRIRGGASSEQYF	TGTGCCAGCCGAATCCGGGGGGGCGCCTCGTCCGAGCAGTACTTC
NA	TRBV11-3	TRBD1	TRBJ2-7	CASSLESGQDPYEQYF	TGTGCCAGCAGCTTAGAGTCGGGACAGGACCCTTACGAGCAGTACTTC
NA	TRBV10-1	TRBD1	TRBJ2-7	CASSPGDRPYEQYF	TGCGCCAGCAGTCCCGGGGACAGACCCTACGAGCAGTACTTC
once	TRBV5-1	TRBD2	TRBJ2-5	CASSPFRGGRETQYF	TGCGCCAGCAGCCCGTTTCGGGGGGGCCGGGAGACCCAGTACTTC
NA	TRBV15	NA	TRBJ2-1	CATSRDSYNEQFF	TGTGCCACCAGCAGGGACAGCTACAATGAGCAGTTCTTC
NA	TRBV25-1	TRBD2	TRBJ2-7	CASSDSSGSGLIGQYF	TGTGCCAGCAGTGACAGTAGCGGGAGTGGGTTGATAGGGCAGTACTTC
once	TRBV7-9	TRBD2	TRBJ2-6	CASSLTSGGSGANVLTF	TGTGCCAGCAGCTTAACTAGCGGGGGCTCTGGGGCCAACGTCCTGACTTTC
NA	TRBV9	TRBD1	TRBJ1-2	CASSSDRQGF	TGTGCCAGCAGCTCTGACCGACAGGGCTTC
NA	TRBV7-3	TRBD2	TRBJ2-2	CASSLLAGGTGELFF	TGTGCCAGCAGCTTACTAGCGGGGGGGACCGGGGAGCTGTTTTTT
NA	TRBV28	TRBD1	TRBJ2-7	CASVRTWDSQPDEQYF	TGTGCCAGCGTAAGGACATGGGACAGCCAACCCGACGAGCAGTACTTC
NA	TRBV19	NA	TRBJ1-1	CASSIYMNTEAFF	TGTGCCAGTAGTATCTATATGAACACTGAAGCTTTCTTT
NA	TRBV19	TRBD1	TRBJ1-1	CASCKGQANTEAFF	TGTGCCAGTTGCAAGGGACAGGCGAACACTGAAGCTTTCTTT
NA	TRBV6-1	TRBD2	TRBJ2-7	CASSDWGGRLSYEQYF	TGTGCCAGCAGTGATTGGGGCGGGAGGCTCTCCTACGAGCAGTACTTC
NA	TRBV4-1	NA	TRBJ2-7	CASSQGTITSYEQYF	TGCGCCAGCAGCCAGGGTACTATTACCTCCTACGAGCAGTACTTC
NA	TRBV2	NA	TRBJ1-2	CASTPTGPGGYGYTF	TGTGCCAGCACCCCGACGGGTCCGGGAGGGTATGGCTACACCTTC
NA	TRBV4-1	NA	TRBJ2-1	CASSVPRGGNEQFF	TGCGCCAGCAGCGTCCCCCGTGGAGGGAATGAGCAGTTCTTC
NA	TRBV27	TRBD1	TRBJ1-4	CASSSIQGQSKTATNEKLFF	TGTGCCAGCAGTTCGATACAGGGACAGAGCAAGACTGCAACTAATGAAAAACTGTTTTTT
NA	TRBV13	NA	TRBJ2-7	CASSSHGTEGEQYF	TGTGCCAGCAGCTCACACGGTACTGAGGGCGAGCAGTACTTC
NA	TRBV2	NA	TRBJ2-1	CASKGEGSYNEQFF	TGTGCCAGCAAGGGGGAGGGTTCTTACAATGAGCAGTTCTTC
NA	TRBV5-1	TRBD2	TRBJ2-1	CASSPVGSGGSYNEQFF	TGCGCCAGCAGCCCCGTCGGTAGCGGGGGATCCTACAATGAGCAGTTCTTC
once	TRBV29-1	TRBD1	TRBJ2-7	CSVDMGTGDEQYF	TGCAGCGTGGACATGGGGACAGGGGACGAGCAGTACTTC
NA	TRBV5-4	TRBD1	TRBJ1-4	CASSLGQGEEKLFF	TGTGCCAGCAGCCTGGGACAGGGGGAAGAAAAACTGTTTTTT
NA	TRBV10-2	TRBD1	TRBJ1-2	CASGDRDYGYTF	TGCGCCAGCGGAGACAGGGACTATGGCTACACCTTC
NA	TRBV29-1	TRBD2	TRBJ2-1	CSVGGLAGSNEQFF	TGCAGCGTTGGGGGACTAGCGGGATCAAATGAGCAGTTCTTC
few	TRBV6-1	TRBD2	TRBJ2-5	CASHGGAQYF	TGTGCCAGCCATGGGGGGGCCCAGTACTTC
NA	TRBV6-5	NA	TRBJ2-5	CASSQSRGSRETQYF	TGTGCCAGCAGTCAATCCAGGGGCAGCAGGGAGACCCAGTACTTC
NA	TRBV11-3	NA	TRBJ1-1	CASSSVMNTEAFF	TGTGCCAGCAGCTCAGTCATGAACACTGAAGCTTTCTTT
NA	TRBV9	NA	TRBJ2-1	CASSPEASYNEQFF	TGTGCCAGCAGCCCGGAGGCTTCCTACAATGAGCAGTTCTTC
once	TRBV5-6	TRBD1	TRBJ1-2	CASSSGWDRAGYGYTF	TGTGCCAGCAGCTCCGGTTGGGACAGGGCGGGATATGGCTACACCTTC
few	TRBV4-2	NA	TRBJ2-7	CASSPQGTASYEQYF	TGTGCCAGCAGCCCCCAAGGGACTGCTTCCTACGAGCAGTACTTC
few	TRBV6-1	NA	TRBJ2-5	CASSEAIQGIQETQYF	TGTGCCAGCAGTGAAGCAATTCAGGGGATCCAAGAGACCCAGTACTTC
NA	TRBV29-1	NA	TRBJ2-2	CSVDAQGNTGELFF	TGCAGCGTTGACGCACAGGGGAACACCGGGGAGCTGTTTTTT
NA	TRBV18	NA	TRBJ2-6	CASSPLKQHSTVLTF	TGTGCCAGCTCACCACTTAAACAGCATTCAACCGTCCTGACTTTC
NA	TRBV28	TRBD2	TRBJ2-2	CASSFPHSGRADDGELFF	TGTGCCAGCAGTTTCCCTCACAGCGGGAGGGCCGATGACGGGGAGCTGTTTTTT
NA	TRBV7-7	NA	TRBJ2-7	CASSPGTSYEQYF	TGTGCCAGCAGCCCAGGGACATCCTACGAGCAGTACTTC
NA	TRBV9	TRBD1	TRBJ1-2	CASGTGGAGGYTF	TGTGCCAGTGGGACAGGGGGCGCGGGTGGCTACACCTTC
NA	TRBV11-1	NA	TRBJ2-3	CASSFGSTDTQYF	TGTGCCAGCAGCTTCGGGAGCACAGATACGCAGTATTTT
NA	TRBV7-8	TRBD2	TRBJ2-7	CASSLGTSGTYEQYF	TGTGCCAGCAGCTTAGGAACTAGCGGTACCTACGAGCAGTACTTC
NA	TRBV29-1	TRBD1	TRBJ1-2	CSVPGQGSSNYGYTF	TGCAGCGTTCCGGGACAGGGGAGCTCTAACTATGGCTACACCTTC
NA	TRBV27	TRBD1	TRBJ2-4	CASSFQGVDKNIQYF	TGTGCCAGCAGTTTTCAGGGGGTAGACAAAAACATTCAGTACTTC
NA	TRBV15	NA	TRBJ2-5	CATSRDFRQTFMPAQYF	TGTGCCACCAGCAGAGATTTTCGGCAGACTTTTATGCCGGCCCAGTACTTC
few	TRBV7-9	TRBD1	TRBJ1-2	CASSATGEGSYTF	TGTGCCAGCAGCGCTACAGGGGAAGGGAGCTACACCTTC
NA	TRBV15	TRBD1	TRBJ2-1	CATSRVGQGEVGQFF	TGTGCCACCAGCAGAGTGGGACAGGGTGAGGTCGGGCAGTTCTTC